What follows are 11 T cell receptor beta chains derived from one specimen sequenced in a study of shared clonotypes between healthy human individuals. The table came from immunoSEQ multiplex PCR; TCRdb's copy has only in-frame clones and leaves some out. The sample consists of about 1.5 million clones, 95% to 99% of them appearing once. Material: naive CD4+ T cells sorted from blood. The subset was: CD45RA+ positively selected. The source of these receptors is a man aged 25-45 years in good health.

Turning to this clone: The identical CDR3 is also encoded by other nucleotide sequences in the sample. V gene TRBV18 combines with J gene TRBJ2-5; perhaps TRBD2 as D (5 bases). The CDR3 consists of 14 residues. V lost 3 bases and J lost 2, with 10 bases in between. From germline, CDR1 is KGHSH and CDR2 LQKENI. The CDR3 protein is CASSPLSGQETQYF. Written as DNA, the CDR3 is TGTGCCAGCTCACCCCTCTCGGGGCAAGAGACCCAGTACTTC.

The chain couples TRBV5-4 to TRBJ2-1, with D possibly being TRBD2 (6 bases). The germline CDR1 and CDR2 sequences are SGHNT and YYREEE (reference sequence). Trimming left V 4 bases short and J 0 bases short, with 11 bases between. The CDR3 contains 15 residues. CDR3 region: CASSGGRSSYNEQFF. For the CDR3, the DNA is TGTGCCAGCAGCGGAGGGAGGAGCTCCTACAATGAGCAGTTCTTC.

The rearrangement links TRBV5-6 to TRBJ1-5; D gene ambiguous. The CDR3 runs to 14 residues. Looked up from germline, CDR1 is SGHDT and CDR2 is YYEEEE. V was pared by 0 bases and J by 3 bases, with 7 bases between. CDR3 sequence reads: CASSLAQNNQPQHF. The CDR3 bases are TGTGCCAGCAGCTTGGCCCAGAACAATCAGCCCCAGCATTTT.

The chain uses TRBV6-5 and TRBJ1-2; perhaps TRBD1 as D (5 bases). CDR3 length equals 12 residues. The V gene lost 5 bases and the J gene lost 5 bases, with 9 bases spanning the gap. Germline V CDR1 and CDR2: MNHEY, SVGAGI. DNA of the CDR3: TGTGCCAGCAGTGGGACCAGATATGGCTACACCTTC. Translation gives CASSGTRYGYTF.

V gene TRBV11-1 combines with J gene TRBJ2-1, with TRBD2 identical over 7 bases. J was trimmed by 8 bases and V by 0 bases; bases with no gene match: 13. This CDR3 contains 17 residues. Germline lookup yields CDR1 SGHAT and CDR2 FQDESV (reference sequence). The CDR3 DNA is TGTGCCAGCAGCTTAGCAAGACGCCTAGCGGACGGGGATGAGCAGTTCTTC. Its translation: CASSLARRLADGDEQFF.

The V gene is TRBV19, the J gene TRBJ2-1, with TRBD2 matching 10 bases. V trimming: 1 base; J trimming: 8 bases; junction bases outside the gene matches: 8. Germline V gives CDR1 LNHDA, CDR2 SQIVND (reference sequence). CDR3 length equals 16 residues. The CDR3 sequence is CASSIGSSGRIYEQFF. CDR3 sequence (DNA): TGTGCCAGTAGTATAGGATCTAGCGGGAGAATCTATGAGCAGTTCTTC.

V gene TRBV6-1 combines with J gene TRBJ2-5; 8 bases agree with TRBD1. Germline trimming cut 10 bases from V and 2 bases from J; bases unmatched to any gene: 6. Per germline, CDR1 MNHNS and CDR2 SASEGT. This CDR3 has 13 residues. CDR3 residues: CATRQGHQETQYF. The CDR3 DNA sequence: TGTGCCACCAGACAGGGGCATCAAGAGACCCAGTACTTC.

The chain recombines TRBV9 with TRBJ2-1; 11 positions agree with TRBD2. With V trimmed by 0 bases and J by 13 bases, 9 bases remained unmatched. The CDR3 spans 15 residues. Germline V gives CDR1 SGDLS, CDR2 YYNGEE. CDR3 sequence reads: CASSVGPSLAGEQFF. CDR3 in DNA: TGTGCCAGCAGCGTAGGCCCCTCACTAGCGGGAGAACAGTTCTTC. Looking up the rest from reference TRBV9 and TRBJ2-1 gives the full variable domain: DSGVTQTPKHLITATGQRVTLRCSPRSGDLSVYWYQQSLDQGLQFLIQYYNGEERAKGNILERFSAQQFPDLHSELNLSSLELGDSALYFCASSVGPSLAGEQFFGPGTRLTVL.

This chain joins TRBV5-4 and TRBJ2-5, with TRBD1 matching over 8 bases. The junction had 10 bases not matched to a gene; V was cut back by 4 bases and J by 5 bases. The CDR3 has 15 amino acids. Per germline, CDR1 SGHNT and CDR2 YYREEE (reference sequence). CDR3 sequence (DNA): TGTGCCAGCAGCACAAGGACAGGGTTATTTGAGACCCAGTACTTC. It specifies CASSTRTGLFETQYF.

This chain joins TRBV6-6 and TRBJ1-5, with a weak D call TRBD1 (6 bases). With 7 bases removed from V and 11 bases from J, the gap between germline ends came to 24 bases. Germline values: CDR1 MNHNY, CDR2 SVGAGI (reference sequence). This CDR3 is 15 amino acids long. The CDR3 coding sequence is TGTGCCAGCAAAGAACCCGGGACACCGATAAGGGCCCAGCATTTT. Its translation: CASKEPGTPIRAQHF.

J is TRBJ2-1 and V is TRBV19; D is perhaps TRBD2 (6 bases). The CDR3 is 16 residues long. Germline V gives CDR1 LNHDA, CDR2 SQIVND (reference sequence). V lost 5 bases and J 0 bases, leaving 14 bases between the germline ends. CDR3 nucleotide sequence: TGTGCCAGTAGTCAGATAGCGGTAAGCTCCTACAATGAGCAGTTCTTC. This sequence encodes CASSQIAVSSYNEQFF.